The 10 T cell receptor beta chains below were found in one sample sequenced in a study of control samples from healthy donors and cancer patients. Sequencing used immunoSEQ multiplex PCR; TCRdb keeps in-frame clones, though not all of them. The data contain about 9,700 clones, approximately 90% of them singletons. Sequenced input: PBMCs. The receptors shown here come from a man aged 60 to 75 with colorectal cancer.

The sample holds one count of this clone. The chain links TRBV19 to TRBJ2-2; 8 nucleotides line up with TRBD2. Trimming took 4 bases from V and 8 from J; bases not matched to a gene: 9. The CDR3 runs to 15 residues. Germline V gene sequence: CDR1 LNHDA, CDR2 SQIVND (reference sequence). CDR3 sequence reads: CASSNPGLGVGELFF. In DNA, the CDR3 is TGTGCCAGTAGTAATCCGGGACTAGGGGTAGGGGAGCTGTTTTTT.

This chain links TRBV11-2 with TRBJ2-2; 9 bases line up with TRBD1. With V trimmed by 4 bases and J by 6 bases, 3 bases remained unmatched. The CDR3 has 14 amino acids. Germline-derived CDR1 and CDR2 are SGHAT and FQNNGV. The CDR3 sequence is CASSYTGGPGELFF. Written as DNA, the CDR3 is TGTGCCAGCAGCTACACAGGGGGCCCCGGGGAGCTGTTTTTT.

The chain uses TRBV5-4 and TRBJ2-5, with 11 bases aligning to TRBD1. Trimming took 0 bases from V and 4 from J; bases not matched to a gene: 5. This CDR3 has 16 amino acids. Germline V gene lookup returns CDR1 SGHNT and CDR2 YYREEE (reference sequence). The CDR3 region has the DNA TGTGCCAGCAGCTTGGACGGAGGGACAGGGGGAGAGACCCAGTACTTC. Its translation: CASSLDGGTGGETQYF.

The chain is built from TRBV19 and TRBJ1-5; the D is unclear. The V end was cut by 3 bases, the J end by 0 bases, with 3 bases between. CDR1 is LNHDA, CDR2 SQIVND, per germline (reference sequence). This CDR3 contains 13 residues. CDR3: CASSMLSNQPQHF. Written as DNA, the CDR3 is TGTGCCAGTAGTATGCTTAGCAATCAGCCCCAGCATTTT.

The chain employs TRBV28 and TRBJ1-3; 7 bases match TRBD1. CDR1 and CDR2 (germline): MDHEN, SYDVKM. After removal of 4 bases from V and 3 bases from J, the junction contained 3 bases not matched to a gene. The CDR3 spans 14 residues. CDR3 sequence (DNA): TGTGCCAGCAGTTCCACAGGGGATGGAAACACCATATATTTT. Its protein product is CASSSTGDGNTIYF.

The chain has TRBV14 and TRBJ2-3; perhaps D is TRBD1 or TRBD2 (5 bases each). Trimming removed 4 bases at V and 4 bases at J, with 18 bases between. CDR1 is SGHDN and CDR2 is FVKESK in the germline V gene. The CDR3 spans 16 residues. The CDR3 nucleotides are TGTGCCAGCAGCCTGGTCTCCCCGAGGGACGCAGATACGCAGTATTTT. Residues: CASSLVSPRDADTQYF.

The CDR3 DNA is TGTGCCAGCAGCTTATCCTTTGGCACAGATACGCAGTATTTT. It codes for CASSLSFGTDTQYF. The chain couples TRBV7-2 to TRBJ2-3; D is ambiguous. Trimming removed 2 bases from V and 1 base from J, with 7 bases in between. Looked up from germline, CDR1 is SGHTA and CDR2 is FQGNSA. The CDR3 has 14 residues.

J is TRBJ1-4 and V is TRBV7-9, with D tentatively TRBD1 (5 bases). The CDR3 is made up of 15 amino acids. V lost 0 bases to trimming and J lost 5 bases, with 10 bases between them. Per the germline V gene, CDR1 is SEHNR and CDR2 is FQNEAQ (reference sequence). The DNA for the CDR3 is TGTGCCAGCAGCTTAGCCCAGGGCCGGAATGAAAAACTGTTTTTT. This translates into CASSLAQGRNEKLFF.

The gene calls are TRBV7-6 and TRBJ2-2; 11 bases fit TRBD2. The CDR3 contains 15 residues. Germline-derived CDR1 and CDR2 are SGHVS and FNYEAQ. Trimming cost V 8 bases and J 4 bases; bases outside gene matches: 6. CDR3 amino acids: CASRRLAGSTGELFF. CDR3 coding DNA: TGTGCCAGCCGCAGACTAGCGGGGTCCACCGGGGAGCTGTTTTTT.

V gene TRBV2 combines with J gene TRBJ1-3; possible D gene TRBD1, 6 bases. This CDR3 comprises 16 residues. Deletions cut 7 bases from V and 0 bases from J, with 16 bases between. Per the germline V gene, CDR1 is SNHLY and CDR2 is FYNNEI. CDR3 bases: TGTGCCAGCAACCACCGGGACACAGACTCTGGAAACACCATATATTTT. Its translation: CASNHRDTDSGNTIYF.